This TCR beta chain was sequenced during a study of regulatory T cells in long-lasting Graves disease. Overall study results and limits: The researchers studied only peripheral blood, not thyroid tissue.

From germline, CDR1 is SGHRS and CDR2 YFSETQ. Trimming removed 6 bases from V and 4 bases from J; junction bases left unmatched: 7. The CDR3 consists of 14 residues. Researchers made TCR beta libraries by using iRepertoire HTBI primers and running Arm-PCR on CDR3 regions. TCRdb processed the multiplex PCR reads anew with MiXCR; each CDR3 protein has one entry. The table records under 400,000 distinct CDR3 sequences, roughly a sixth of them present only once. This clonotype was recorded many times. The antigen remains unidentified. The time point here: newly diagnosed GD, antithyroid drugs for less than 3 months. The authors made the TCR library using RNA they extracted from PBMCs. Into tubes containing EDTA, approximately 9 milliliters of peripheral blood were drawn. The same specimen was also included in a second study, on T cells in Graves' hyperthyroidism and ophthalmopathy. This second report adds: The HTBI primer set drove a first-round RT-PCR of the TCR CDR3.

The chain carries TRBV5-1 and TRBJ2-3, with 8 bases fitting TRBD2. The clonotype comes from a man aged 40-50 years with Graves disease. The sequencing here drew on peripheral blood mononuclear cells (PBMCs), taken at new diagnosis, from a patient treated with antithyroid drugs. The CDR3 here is CASNPGGPADTQYF. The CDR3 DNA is TGCGCCAGCAACCCGGGGGGGCCAGCAGATACGCAGTATTTT. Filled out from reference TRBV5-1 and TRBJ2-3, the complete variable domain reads KAGVTQTPRYLIKTRGQQVTLSCSPISGHRSVSWYQQTPGQGLQFLFEYFSETQRNKGNFPGRFSGRQFSNSRSEMNVSTLELGDSALYLCASNPGGPADTQYFGPGTRLTVL.